The clone carrying this T cell receptor (beta chain) was counted a single time. What it recognizes is unknown. The sample is drawn from a study of identical twins. Study-level points and caveats: Within cord blood, abundant beta clonotypes carried fewer insertions, but memory repertoires showed no such trend.

V lost 4 bases and J 4 bases, leaving 19 bases between the germline ends. The CDR3 consists of 17 residues. TCRdb re-called the 5' RACE reads with MiXCR, one entry per CDR3 protein. The data hold 570,000 or so distinct CDR3 sequences, with roughly 9.9% observed a single time. These data also featured in a second study, about yellow fever vaccine responses in identical twins.

The chain has TRBV23-1 and TRBJ2-2; tentative D call: TRBD1 (6 bases). TRBV23-1 is filed as an ORF, its function uncertain. The specimen sequenced was PBMCs. The sequence was obtained from a woman under 30 in good health. The CDR3 DNA sequence: TGCGCCAGCAGTCCGTTCCAAGCCCAGGGGTGCACCGGGGAGCTGTTTTTT. This translates into CASSPFQAQGCTGELFF.